Presented here are 17 T cell receptor beta chains from one specimen sequenced in a study of shared clonotypes between healthy human individuals. The table came from immunoSEQ multiplex PCR; TCRdb's copy has only in-frame clones and leaves some out. The sample holds 2,500,000 or so clones; around 90% are singletons and the top ten take 0.37%. The sequencing input was naive CD4+ T cells from PBMCs. Sample subset: CD45RA+ positively selected. The receptors were sampled from a man aged 18 to 29 in good health. Some clones in this sample may be carry-over from other donors' samples.

The chain's CDR3 is CASSVESNNQPQHF. Here the CDR3 DNA reads TGTGCCAGCAGCGTAGAGTCGAATAATCAGCCCCAGCATTTT. The chain uses TRBV9 and TRBJ1-5; no clear D. The CDR3 length is 14 residues. The germline gives CDR1 SGDLS, CDR2 YYNGEE. Between the trimmed V and J ends, which lost 0 bases and 4 bases, there was a span of 8 bases.

The chain is built from TRBV28 and TRBJ1-4, with D tentatively TRBD1 (5 bases). The CDR3 has 12 residues. CDR1 is MDHEN and CDR2 is SYDVKM in the germline V gene. Deletions cut 3 bases from V and 13 bases from J, with 12 bases between. DNA for the CDR3: TGTGCCAGCAGTTTCACTCCGAGGGGACTGTTTTTT. Its translation is CASSFTPRGLFF. The complete variable domain, with remaining parts taken from reference TRBV28 and TRBJ1-4, reads DVKVTQSSRYLVKRTGEKVFLECVQDMDHENMFWYRQDPGLGLRLIYFSYDVKMKEKGDIPEGYSVSREKKERFSLILESASTNQTSMYLCASSFTPRGLFFGSGTQLSVL.

The chain links TRBV6-6 to TRBJ1-1; D is uncertain. Looked up from germline, CDR1 is MNHNY and CDR2 is SVGAGI (reference sequence). The CDR3 loop spans 12 amino acids. V lost 5 bases, J lost 4 bases, and 8 bases lay in between. The CDR3, as DNA: TGTGCCAGCAGTGTGGGCGGCACTGAAGCTTTCTTT. Translated: CASSVGGTEAFF.

V is TRBV4-1 and J is TRBJ2-7; 10 nucleotides agree with TRBD1. V shed 0 bases, J shed 8 bases, and the junction held 4 bases outside the gene matches. The germline V gene encodes CDR1 MGHRA and CDR2 YSYEKL. The CDR3 totals 14 residues. The CDR3 loop is CASSQEGTGAQQYF. The CDR3 region has the DNA TGCGCCAGCAGCCAAGAAGGGACAGGGGCTCAGCAGTACTTC.

This clone was detected a few times. The chain has TRBV5-4 and TRBJ2-7; 7 bases align to TRBD2. The junction had 7 bases not matched to a gene; V was cut back by 3 bases and J by 7 bases. The CDR3 is 13 residues long. The V gene's germline CDR1 is SGHNT and CDR2 YYREEE (reference sequence). CDR3: CASSYSGRGEQYF. CDR3 DNA sequence: TGTGCCAGCAGCTATAGCGGGCGGGGTGAGCAGTACTTC.

This clone came up a few times. This chain joins TRBV6-1 and TRBJ1-5, with 7 bases aligning to TRBD1. The CDR3 covers 14 residues. V lost 6 bases and J lost 7; bases outside the gene matches: 9. Germline values: CDR1 MNHNS, CDR2 SASEGT. In DNA, the CDR3 is TGTGCCAGCAGACTGACAGGGAGTGAGCAGCCCCAGCATTTT. Its protein is CASRLTGSEQPQHF.

The chain joins TRBV28 to TRBJ1-1; D is perhaps TRBD1 (5 bases). There are 15 residues in the CDR3. Trimming pared 0 bases from V and 5 bases from J, leaving 13 bases between. CDR1 and CDR2 from the germline V gene are MDHEN and SYDVKM. The CDR3 loop is CASSLWGRKGTEAFF. The CDR3 DNA reads as TGTGCCAGCAGTTTATGGGGGAGGAAGGGGACTGAAGCTTTCTTT. Full variable domain (rest looked up from reference TRBV28 and TRBJ1-1): DVKVTQSSRYLVKRTGEKVFLECVQDMDHENMFWYRQDPGLGLRLIYFSYDVKMKEKGDIPEGYSVSREKKERFSLILESASTNQTSMYLCASSLWGRKGTEAFFGQGTRLTVV.

This chain joins TRBV5-6 and TRBJ2-4; 8 nucleotides align to TRBD2. Germline trimming cut 4 bases from V and 7 bases from J; bases unmatched to any gene: 7. Germline lookup yields CDR1 SGHDT and CDR2 YYEEEE. This CDR3 spans 14 amino acids. The CDR3 DNA sequence: TGTGCCAGCAGCCCTCGGCAGCGGGGGAACATTCAGTACTTC. It encodes CASSPRQRGNIQYF.

V gene TRBV11-2 combines with J gene TRBJ1-3; D is unresolved. With 0 bases removed from V and 0 bases from J, the gap between germline ends came to 6 bases. Germline V CDR1 and CDR2: SGHAT, FQNNGV. The CDR3 covers 15 residues. CDR3 protein: CASSLERSSGNTIYF. The CDR3 region has the DNA TGTGCCAGCAGCTTAGAGAGGAGCTCTGGAAACACCATATATTTT.

This clone occurred a few times. The same CDR3 can be traced to other DNA sequences in this sample. V gene TRBV30 combines with J gene TRBJ1-5; weak D call: TRBD1 (5 bases). V was shortened by 1 base and J by 7 bases, with 11 bases between the two germline ends. Germline CDR1 is GTSNPN and CDR2 is SVGIG (reference sequence). The CDR3 contains 13 residues. This CDR3 reads CAWSEGEGQPQHF. CDR3 bases: TGTGCCTGGAGTGAAGGGGAAGGGCAGCCCCAGCATTTT.

J is TRBJ1-1 and V is TRBV20-1, with D hard to call. V was clipped by 5 bases and J by 8 bases, with 3 bases between them. Germline V gene data show CDR1 as DFQATT and CDR2 as SNEGSKA (reference sequence). This CDR3 is 8 amino acids long. CDR3 protein: CSAYEAFF. The CDR3 nucleotides read TGCAGTGCTTACGAAGCTTTCTTT.

The chain uses TRBV29-1 and TRBJ2-1; unclear D gene. The CDR3 has 14 residues. V was clipped by 5 bases and J by 0 bases, with 11 bases between them. Germline lookup yields CDR1 SQVTM and CDR2 ANQGSEA. The CDR3 nucleotides read TGCAGCGTTTCAGTACTAAGCTCCTACAATGAGCAGTTCTTC. Residues: CSVSVLSSYNEQFF.

The chain links TRBV28 to TRBJ1-2, with 9 bases fitting TRBD1. In germline, CDR1 is MDHEN, CDR2 SYDVKM. V was clipped by 4 bases and J by 4 bases; unmatched bases: 7. CDR3 length: 15 amino acids. The CDR3 loop reads CASSSDRGWSYGYTF. The CDR3, as DNA: TGTGCCAGCAGTTCGGACAGGGGATGGAGCTATGGCTACACCTTC.

The chain carries TRBV11-2 and TRBJ2-7, with unresolved D. The CDR3 is 15 residues long. V was shortened by 0 bases and J by 0 bases, with 9 bases between the two germline ends. From germline, CDR1 is SGHAT and CDR2 FQNNGV. This CDR3 is CASSLDTGRSYEQYF. CDR3 nucleotide sequence: TGTGCCAGCAGCTTAGATACGGGCCGCTCCTACGAGCAGTACTTC.

The genes are TRBV6-5 and TRBJ2-5; D unclear. There are 15 residues in the CDR3. The germline CDR1 and CDR2 sequences are MNHEY and SVGAGI. V lost 2 bases and J 3 bases, leaving 13 bases between the germline ends. This chain's CDR3 is CASSYPRLGKETQYF. The CDR3 DNA sequence: TGTGCCAGCAGTTACCCCCGGCTGGGCAAAGAGACCCAGTACTTC.

V usage is TRBV7-7 and J usage is TRBJ2-5, with D tentatively TRBD2 (5 bases). Germline assignment: CDR1 SSHAT and CDR2 FNYEAQ (reference sequence). There are 13 residues in the CDR3. Trimming took off 5 bases at V and 9 bases at J, with 16 bases between the two ends. DNA of the CDR3: TGTGCCAGCAGCGAGGACTTCCCCGGGGCCCAGTACTTC. The encoded protein is CASSEDFPGAQYF.

This clone has a handful of counts. The chain couples TRBV28 to TRBJ1-2; D gene ambiguous. Germline V gene sequence: CDR1 MDHEN, CDR2 SYDVKM. This CDR3 has 13 amino acids. V dropped 2 bases and J dropped 8 bases, with 12 bases sitting between them. The CDR3 protein is CASSLLQEGGYTF. CDR3 coding DNA: TGTGCCAGCAGTTTACTCCAGGAAGGCGGCTACACCTTC.